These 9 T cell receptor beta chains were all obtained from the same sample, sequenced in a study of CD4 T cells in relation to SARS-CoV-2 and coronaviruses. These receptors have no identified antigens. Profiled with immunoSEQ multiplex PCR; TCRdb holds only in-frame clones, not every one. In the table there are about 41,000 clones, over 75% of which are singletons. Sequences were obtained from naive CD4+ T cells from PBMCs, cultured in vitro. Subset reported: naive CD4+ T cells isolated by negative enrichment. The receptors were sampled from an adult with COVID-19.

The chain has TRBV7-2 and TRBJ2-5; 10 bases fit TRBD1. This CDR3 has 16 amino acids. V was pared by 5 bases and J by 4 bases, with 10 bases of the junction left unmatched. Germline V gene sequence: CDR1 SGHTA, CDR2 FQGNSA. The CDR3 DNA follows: TGTGCCAGCAGCCGTCGACCGGGACAGGGGACAGAGACCCAGTACTTC. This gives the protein CASSRRPGQGTETQYF.

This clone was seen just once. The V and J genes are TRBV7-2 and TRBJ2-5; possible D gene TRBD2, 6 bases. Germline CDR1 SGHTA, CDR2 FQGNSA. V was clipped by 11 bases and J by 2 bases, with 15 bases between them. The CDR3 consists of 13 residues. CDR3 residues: CASRRGVQETQYF. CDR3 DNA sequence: TGTGCCTCCCGCCGCGGGGTACAAGAGACCCAGTACTTC.

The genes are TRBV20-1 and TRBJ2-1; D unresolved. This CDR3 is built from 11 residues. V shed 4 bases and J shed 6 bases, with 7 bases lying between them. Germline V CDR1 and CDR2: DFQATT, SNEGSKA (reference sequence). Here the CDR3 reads CSATPFNEQFF. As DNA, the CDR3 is TGCAGTGCTACCCCATTCAATGAGCAGTTCTTC.

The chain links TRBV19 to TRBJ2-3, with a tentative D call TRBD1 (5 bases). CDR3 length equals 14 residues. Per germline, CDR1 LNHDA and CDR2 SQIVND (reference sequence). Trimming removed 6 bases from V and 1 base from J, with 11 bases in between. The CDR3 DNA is TGTGCCAGTAGATCAGGGTACGGCACAGATACGCAGTATTTT. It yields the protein CASRSGYGTDTQYF.

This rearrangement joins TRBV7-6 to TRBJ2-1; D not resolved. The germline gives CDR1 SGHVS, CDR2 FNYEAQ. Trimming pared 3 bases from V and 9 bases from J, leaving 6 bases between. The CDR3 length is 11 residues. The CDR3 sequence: CASSFDSEQFF. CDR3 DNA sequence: TGTGCCAGCAGCTTTGACTCTGAGCAGTTCTTC.

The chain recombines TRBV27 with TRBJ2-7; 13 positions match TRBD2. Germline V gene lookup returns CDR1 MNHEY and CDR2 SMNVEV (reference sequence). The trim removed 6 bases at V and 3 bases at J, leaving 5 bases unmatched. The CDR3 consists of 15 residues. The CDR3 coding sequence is TGTGCCAGCAGCCATGGACTAGCGGGAGTCTACGAGCAGTACTTC. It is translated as CASSHGLAGVYEQYF.

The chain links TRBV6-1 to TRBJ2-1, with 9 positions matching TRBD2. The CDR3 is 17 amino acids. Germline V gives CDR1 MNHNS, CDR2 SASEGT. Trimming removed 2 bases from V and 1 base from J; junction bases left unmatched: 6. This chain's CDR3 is CASSEFSGSQSYNEQFF. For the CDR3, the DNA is TGTGCCAGCAGTGAATTTAGCGGGAGCCAATCCTACAATGAGCAGTTCTTC.

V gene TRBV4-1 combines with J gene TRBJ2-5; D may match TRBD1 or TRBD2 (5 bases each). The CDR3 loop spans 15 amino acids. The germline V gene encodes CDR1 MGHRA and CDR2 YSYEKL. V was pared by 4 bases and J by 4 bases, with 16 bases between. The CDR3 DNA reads TGCGCCAGCAGCCTGAGAGTAGGGGCGGGAGAGACCCAGTACTTC. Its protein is CASSLRVGAGETQYF.

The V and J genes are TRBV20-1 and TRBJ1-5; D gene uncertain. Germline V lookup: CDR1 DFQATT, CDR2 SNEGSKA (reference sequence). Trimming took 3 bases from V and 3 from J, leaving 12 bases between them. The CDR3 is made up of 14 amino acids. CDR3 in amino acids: CSASHLGSNQPQHF. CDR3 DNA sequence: TGCAGTGCTAGTCATCTTGGGTCCAATCAGCCCCAGCATTTT.